These T cell receptor beta chains were read from a single sample in a study of OX40 agonist ivuxolimab in advanced cancers. TCRdb's copy holds only in-frame clones and misses some; the assay was immunoSEQ multiplex PCR. The table includes tens of thousands of clones, roughly 92% detected once. Source: CD4+ or CD8+ T cells sorted from blood, taken in a trial of the OX40 agonist ivuxolimab. These TCRs come from an adult with an advanced solid tumor such as melanoma, head and neck, liver or kidney cancer. CDR3s include the opening cysteine and the closing phenylalanine or tryptophan. A D gene is named only where the DNA matches it firmly. Only part of the rows carry a size: once, few, many, or a class if the clone is expanded.

d_gene	j_gene	v_gene	abundance	CDR3aa	CDR3nt
.	TRBJ1-3	TRBV5-6	few	CASSLEGPSGNTIYF	TGTGCCAGCAGCTTGGAGGGTCCCTCTGGAAACACCATATATTTT
TRBD2	TRBJ2-5	TRBV4-1	.	CASSHAIVSGGQETQYF	TGCGCCAGCAGCCACGCAATCGTTAGCGGGGGACAAGAGACCCAGTACTTC
TRBD1	TRBJ2-3	TRBV6-5	.	CASRRTGGKDTQYF	TGTGCCAGCAGGCGGACAGGGGGCAAGGATACGCAGTATTTT
.	TRBJ1-2	TRBV28	.	CASTIDGGGTNYGYTF	TGTGCCAGCACCATAGACGGGGGGGGAACCAACTATGGCTACACCTTC
TRBD1	TRBJ2-2	TRBV10-3	.	CAISVQGDRAGELFF	TGTGCCATCAGCGTACAGGGGGACCGGGCCGGGGAGCTGTTTTTT
.	TRBJ2-5	TRBV30	.	CAWSARDSETQYF	TGTGCCTGGAGTGCCCGGGACTCGGAGACCCAGTACTTC
.	TRBJ1-5	TRBV27	.	CASSFRGQPQHF	TGTGCCAGCAGTTTCAGGGGCCAGCCCCAGCATTTT
.	TRBJ1-3	TRBV11-1	.	CASSLGGITGTAVNTIYF	TGTGCCAGCAGCTTAGGCGGAATCACCGGGACCGCCGTAAACACCATATATTTT
.	TRBJ2-1	TRBV14	.	CASSQDIYVSSYNEQFF	TGTGCCAGCAGCCAAGATATCTACGTAAGCTCCTACAATGAGCAGTTCTTC
.	TRBJ1-4	TRBV25-1	.	CASMHNEKLFF	TGTGCCAGCATGCATAATGAAAAACTGTTTTTT
.	TRBJ1-5	TRBV5-8	.	CASIGSYSNQPQHF	TGTGCCAGCATAGGCAGTTATAGCAATCAGCCCCAGCATTTT
.	TRBJ2-1	TRBV18	.	CASSPKLIGAYNEQFF	TGTGCCAGCTCACCTAAATTGATAGGGGCCTACAATGAGCAGTTCTTC
TRBD2	TRBJ2-7	TRBV27	.	CASSILSGSSYEQYF	TGTGCCAGCAGTATACTAAGCGGGAGCTCCTACGAGCAGTACTTC
TRBD2	TRBJ2-3	TRBV5-1	.	CASSLAFGLAGGQPQYF	TGCGCCAGCAGCTTGGCGTTTGGGCTAGCGGGGGGGCAGCCGCAGTATTTT
TRBD2	TRBJ2-5	TRBV14	.	CASSRRGSGRAQETQYF	TGTGCCAGCAGCCGAAGGGGGAGCGGGAGGGCCCAAGAGACCCAGTACTTC
.	TRBJ1-3	TRBV19	.	CASSRGGFGNTIYF	TGTGCCAGTTCGAGGGGGGGTTTTGGAAACACCATATATTTT
TRBD1	TRBJ2-3	TRBV5-1	.	CASSLVQTGVDTQYF	TGCGCCAGCAGCTTGGTACAGACAGGGGTGGATACGCAGTATTTT
.	TRBJ1-1	TRBV18	.	CASSPGQANTEAFF	TGTGCCAGCTCACCAGGACAAGCAAACACTGAAGCTTTCTTT
TRBD1	TRBJ2-1	TRBV11-1	.	CASSLSRGQGADNEQFF	TGTGCCAGCAGCTTAAGTCGGGGACAGGGGGCTGACAATGAGCAGTTCTTC
TRBD2	TRBJ2-7	TRBV27	few	CASTPGGDGGSYEQYF	TGTGCCAGCACCCCGGGGGGGGACGGGGGCTCTTACGAGCAGTACTTC
TRBD2	TRBJ2-4	TRBV7-2	.	CASSLEGLAGPKNIQYF	TGTGCCAGCAGCCTGGAGGGACTAGCGGGACCTAAAAACATTCAGTACTTC
TRBD1	TRBJ1-2	TRBV2	.	CASLRTGGSLYGYTF	TGTGCCAGCCTTAGGACAGGGGGCTCCCTATATGGCTACACCTTC
.	TRBJ1-2	TRBV7-9	.	CASSLTSGEANGYTF	TGTGCCAGCAGCTTAACCTCCGGGGAAGCGAATGGCTACACCTTC
.	TRBJ1-2	TRBV30	.	CAWSEQGENYGYTF	TGTGCCTGGAGTGAACAGGGAGAAAACTATGGCTACACCTTC
TRBD1	TRBJ2-7	TRBV10-2	.	CASSEPGQGYEQYF	TGCGCCAGCAGTGAACCGGGACAGGGTTACGAGCAGTACTTC
TRBD2	TRBJ2-1	TRBV18	.	CASSPGLAGGIPEQFF	TGTGCCAGCTCACCAGGACTAGCGGGGGGGATTCCTGAGCAGTTCTTC
.	TRBJ2-3	TRBV7-3	few	CASSHGGLPVSTDTQYF	TGTGCCAGCAGTCATGGGGGCTTGCCAGTTAGCACAGATACGCAGTATTTT
TRBD2	TRBJ2-2	TRBV6-1	.	CASSRTSGGAGELFF	TGTGCCAGCAGTAGGACTAGCGGGGGCGCCGGGGAGCTGTTTTTT
.	TRBJ2-5	TRBV19	.	CASSHPGFQETQYF	TGTGCCAGTAGTCACCCCGGGTTCCAAGAGACCCAGTACTTC
.	TRBJ2-1	TRBV6-5	once	CASSYGGKQFF	TGTGCCAGCAGTTACGGGGGGAAGCAGTTCTTC
.	TRBJ1-1	TRBV10-3	.	CAISGQGGGNTEAFF	TGTGCCATCAGTGGGCAGGGAGGAGGGAACACTGAAGCTTTCTTT
.	TRBJ1-1	TRBV29-1	few	CSVGHLNTEAFF	TGCAGCGTTGGACACCTGAACACTGAAGCTTTCTTT
.	TRBJ2-3	TRBV18	once	CASSPPNRAGTDTQYF	TGTGCCAGCTCACCACCGAACAGGGCCGGCACAGATACGCAGTATTTT
.	TRBJ2-5	TRBV19	.	CASRSQGQETQYF	TGTGCCAGTAGGTCGCAGGGGCAAGAGACCCAGTACTTC
.	TRBJ1-5	TRBV12-5	.	CASGLVRWGGTRDQPQHF	TGTGCTAGTGGTTTGGTACGCTGGGGGGGCACGAGGGATCAGCCCCAGCATTTT
.	TRBJ2-5	TRBV27	.	CASKTHRVGETQYF	TGTGCCAGTAAAACGCACAGGGTAGGGGAGACCCAGTACTTC
.	TRBJ1-1	TRBV9	.	CASSVGQGRNTEAFF	TGTGCCAGCAGCGTAGGGCAGGGGAGGAACACTGAAGCTTTCTTT
TRBD2	TRBJ2-2	TRBV5-5	.	CASSRRTSGAAGELFF	TGTGCCAGCAGCCGGAGGACTAGCGGGGCGGCCGGGGAGCTGTTTTTT
.	TRBJ2-3	TRBV19	.	CASSISTDTQYF	TGTGCCAGTAGTATATCCACAGATACGCAGTATTTT
TRBD2	TRBJ2-3	TRBV6-5	once	CASSYQREGPDTQYF	TGTGCCAGCAGTTACCAAAGGGAGGGCCCAGATACGCAGTATTTT
TRBD1	TRBJ1-5	TRBV23-1	.	CASSQPRGMAGASYSNQPQHF	TGCGCCAGCAGTCAACCCAGGGGGATGGCAGGGGCCAGCTATAGCAATCAGCCCCAGCATTTT
TRBD1	TRBJ1-2	TRBV20-1	.	CSAPTGAGYTF	TGCAGTGCTCCGACAGGGGCAGGCTACACCTTC
TRBD1	TRBJ1-4	TRBV6-6	once	CASSGRQGFVEKLFF	TGTGCCAGCAGTGGCCGACAGGGGTTCGTTGAAAAACTGTTTTTT
.	TRBJ1-3	TRBV6-5	once	CASTASGNTIYF	TGTGCCAGCACAGCGTCCGGAAACACCATATATTTT
.	TRBJ1-4	TRBV19	once	CASSGTFIETEKLFF	TGTGCCAGTAGTGGGACCTTTATCGAGACTGAAAAACTGTTTTTT
TRBD1	TRBJ1-2	TRBV5-1	.	CASSAAGQGGGYTF	TGCGCCAGCAGTGCAGCGGGACAGGGGGGTGGCTACACCTTC
.	TRBJ2-5	TRBV10-3	.	CAISESSGPQETQYF	TGTGCCATCAGTGAGTCGAGCGGACCACAAGAGACCCAGTACTTC
TRBD2	TRBJ2-7	TRBV7-6	.	CASSLGRAGDYEQYF	TGTGCCAGCAGCTTAGGAAGGGCGGGGGACTACGAGCAGTACTTC
.	TRBJ1-5	TRBV29-1	.	CSAILVRGTQHF	TGCAGCGCCATCCTTGTGCGGGGAACCCAGCATTTT
TRBD1	TRBJ1-2	TRBV27	.	CASSPTGDYGYTF	TGTGCCAGCAGCCCTACAGGGGACTATGGCTACACCTTC
TRBD2	TRBJ2-2	TRBV4-1	.	CASSRPGLANTGELFF	TGCGCCAGCAGCCGACCGGGACTAGCGAACACCGGGGAGCTGTTTTTT
.	TRBJ2-7	TRBV5-4	.	CASSLAPGTLAEQYF	TGTGCCAGCAGCTTGGCCCCAGGGACCCTCGCCGAGCAGTACTTC
.	TRBJ1-6	TRBV5-1	.	CASSWDPYSPLHF	TGCGCCAGCAGCTGGGACCCGTATTCACCCCTCCACTTT